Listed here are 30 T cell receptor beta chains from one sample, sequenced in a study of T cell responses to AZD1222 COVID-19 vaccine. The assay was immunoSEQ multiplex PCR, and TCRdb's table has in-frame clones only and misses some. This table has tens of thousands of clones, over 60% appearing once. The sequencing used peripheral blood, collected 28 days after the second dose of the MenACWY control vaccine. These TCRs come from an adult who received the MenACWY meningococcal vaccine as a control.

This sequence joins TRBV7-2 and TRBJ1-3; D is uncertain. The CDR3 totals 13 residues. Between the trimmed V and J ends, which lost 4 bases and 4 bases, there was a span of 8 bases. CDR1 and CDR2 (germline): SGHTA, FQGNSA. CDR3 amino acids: CASSSSFGNTIYF. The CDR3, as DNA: TGTGCCAGCAGCTCGAGTTTCGGAAACACCATATATTTT.

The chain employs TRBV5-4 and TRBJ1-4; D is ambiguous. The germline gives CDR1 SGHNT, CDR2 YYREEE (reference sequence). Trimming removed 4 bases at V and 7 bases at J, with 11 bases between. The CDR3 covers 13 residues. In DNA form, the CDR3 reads TGTGCCAGCAGCCCCCTTCCAGGTGAAAAACTGTTTTTT. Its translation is CASSPLPGEKLFF.

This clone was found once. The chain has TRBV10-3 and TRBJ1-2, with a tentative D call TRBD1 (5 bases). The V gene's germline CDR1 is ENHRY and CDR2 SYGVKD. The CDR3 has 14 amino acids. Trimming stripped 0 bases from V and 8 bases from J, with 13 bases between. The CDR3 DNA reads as TGTGCCATCAGTGAGTCTGAGTGGGGGGTCGGCTACACCTTC. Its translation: CAISESEWGVGYTF.

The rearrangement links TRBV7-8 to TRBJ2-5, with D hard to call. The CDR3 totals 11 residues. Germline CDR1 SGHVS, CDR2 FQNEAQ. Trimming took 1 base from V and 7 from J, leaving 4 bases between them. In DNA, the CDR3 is TGTGCCAGCAGCTTAGAGGGGACCCAGTACTTC. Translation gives CASSLEGTQYF.

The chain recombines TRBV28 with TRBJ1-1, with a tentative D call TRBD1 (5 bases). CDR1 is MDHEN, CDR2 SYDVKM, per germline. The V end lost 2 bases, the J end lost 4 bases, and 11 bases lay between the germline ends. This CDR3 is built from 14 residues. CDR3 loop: CASSLLGAPTEAFF. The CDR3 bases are TGTGCCAGCAGTTTACTTGGGGCCCCCACTGAAGCTTTCTTT.

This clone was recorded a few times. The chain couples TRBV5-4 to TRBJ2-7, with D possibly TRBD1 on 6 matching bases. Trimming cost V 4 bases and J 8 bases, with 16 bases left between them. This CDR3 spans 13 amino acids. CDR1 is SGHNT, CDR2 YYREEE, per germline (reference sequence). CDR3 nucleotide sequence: TGTGCCAGCAGCGTACCCTCCCAGGGGAAGCAGTACTTC. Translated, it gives CASSVPSQGKQYF. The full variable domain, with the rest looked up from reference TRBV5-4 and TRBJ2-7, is ETGVTQSPTHLIKTRGQQVTLRCSSQSGHNTVSWYQQALGQGPQFIFQYYREEENGRGNFPPRFSGLQFPNYSSELNVNALELDDSALYLCASSVPSQGKQYFGPGTRLTVT.

The CDR3 is CASRTTGPGELFF. DNA for the CDR3: TGTGCCAGCAGAACCACAGGGCCCGGGGAGCTGTTTTTT. The chain has TRBV12-3 or TRBV12-4 and TRBJ2-2; perhaps TRBD1 as D (6 bases). The CDR3 runs to 13 residues. Trimming took off 6 bases at V and 6 bases at J, with 11 bases between the two ends.

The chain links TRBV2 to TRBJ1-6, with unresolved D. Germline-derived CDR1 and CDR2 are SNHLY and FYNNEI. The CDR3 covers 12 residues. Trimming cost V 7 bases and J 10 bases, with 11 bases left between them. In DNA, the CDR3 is TGTGCCAGCACGGTCGGCGAATCACCCCTCCACTTT. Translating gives CASTVGESPLHF.

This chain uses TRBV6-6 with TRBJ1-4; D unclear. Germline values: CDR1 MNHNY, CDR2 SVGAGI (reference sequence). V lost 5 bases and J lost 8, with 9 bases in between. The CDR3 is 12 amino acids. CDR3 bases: TGTGCCAGCAGTCTCTCGTTCGAAAAACTGTTTTTT. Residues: CASSLSFEKLFF.

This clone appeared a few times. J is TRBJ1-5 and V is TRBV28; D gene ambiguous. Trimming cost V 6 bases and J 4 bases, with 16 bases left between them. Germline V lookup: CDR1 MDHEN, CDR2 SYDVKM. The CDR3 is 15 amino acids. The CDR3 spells CASRNSGINNQPQHF. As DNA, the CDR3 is TGTGCCAGCAGGAACAGTGGGATTAATAATCAGCCCCAGCATTTT.

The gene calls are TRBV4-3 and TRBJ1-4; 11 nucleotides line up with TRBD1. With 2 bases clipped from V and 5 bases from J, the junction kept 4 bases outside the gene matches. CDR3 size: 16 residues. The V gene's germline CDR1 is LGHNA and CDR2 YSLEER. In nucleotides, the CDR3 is TGCGCCAGCAGCCAAACCGGGACAGGGGGAAATGAAAAACTGTTTTTT. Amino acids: CASSQTGTGGNEKLFF.

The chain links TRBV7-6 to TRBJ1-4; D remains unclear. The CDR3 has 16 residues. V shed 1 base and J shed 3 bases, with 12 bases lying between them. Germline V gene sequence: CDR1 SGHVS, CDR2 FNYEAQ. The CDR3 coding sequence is TGTGCCAGCAGCTTAGAGGGCCCGCGCGCTAATGAAAAACTGTTTTTT. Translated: CASSLEGPRANEKLFF.

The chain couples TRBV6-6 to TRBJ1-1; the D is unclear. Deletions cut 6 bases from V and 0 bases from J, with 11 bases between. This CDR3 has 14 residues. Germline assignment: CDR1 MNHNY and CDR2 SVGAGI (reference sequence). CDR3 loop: CASSGNWMNTEAFF. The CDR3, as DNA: TGTGCCAGCAGCGGAAATTGGATGAACACTGAAGCTTTCTTT.

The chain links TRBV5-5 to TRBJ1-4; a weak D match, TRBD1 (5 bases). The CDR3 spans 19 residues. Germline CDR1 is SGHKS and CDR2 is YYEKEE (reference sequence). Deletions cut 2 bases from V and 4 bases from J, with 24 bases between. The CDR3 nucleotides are TGTGCCAGCAGCTTTCTCGGTCTCGGGACGGGGGGTATTAATGAAAAACTGTTTTTT. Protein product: CASSFLGLGTGGINEKLFF. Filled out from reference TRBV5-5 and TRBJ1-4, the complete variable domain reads DAGVTQSPTHLIKTRGQQVTLRCSPISGHKSVSWYQQVLGQGPQFIFQYYEKEERGRGNFPDRFSARQFPNYSSELNVNALLLGDSALYLCASSFLGLGTGGINEKLFFGSGTQLSVL.

CDR3: CASSYDQYQETQYF. The CDR3 DNA reads as TGTGCCAGCAGTTATGACCAGTACCAAGAGACCCAGTACTTC. The rearrangement joins TRBV5-4 to TRBJ2-5; D ambiguous. The germline V gene encodes CDR1 SGHNT and CDR2 YYREEE (reference sequence). This CDR3 has 14 residues. V lost 5 bases to trimming and J lost 0 bases, with 11 bases between them.

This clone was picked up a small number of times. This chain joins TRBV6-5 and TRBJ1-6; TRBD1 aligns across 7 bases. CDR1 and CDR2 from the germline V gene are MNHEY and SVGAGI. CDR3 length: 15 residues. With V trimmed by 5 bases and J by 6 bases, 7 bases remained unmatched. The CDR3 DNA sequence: TGTGCCAGCAGTACTGAGACAGGGATTAATTCACCCCTCCACTTT. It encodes CASSTETGINSPLHF.

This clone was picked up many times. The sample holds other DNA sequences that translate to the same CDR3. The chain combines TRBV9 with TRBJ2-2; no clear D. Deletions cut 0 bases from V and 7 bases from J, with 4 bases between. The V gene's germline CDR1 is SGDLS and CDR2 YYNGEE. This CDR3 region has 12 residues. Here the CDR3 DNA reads TGTGCCAGCAGCGTAGTTAACGGGGAGCTGTTTTTT. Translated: CASSVVNGELFF. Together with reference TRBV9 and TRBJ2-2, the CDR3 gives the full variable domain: DSGVTQTPKHLITATGQRVTLRCSPRSGDLSVYWYQQSLDQGLQFLIQYYNGEERAKGNILERFSAQQFPDLHSELNLSSLELGDSALYFCASSVVNGELFFGEGSRLTVL.

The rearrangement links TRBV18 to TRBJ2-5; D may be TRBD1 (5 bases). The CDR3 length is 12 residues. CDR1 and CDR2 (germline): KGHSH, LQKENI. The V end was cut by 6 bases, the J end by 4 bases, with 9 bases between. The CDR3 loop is CASSVQGETQYF. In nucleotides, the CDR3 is TGTGCCAGCTCGGTGCAGGGAGAGACCCAGTACTTC. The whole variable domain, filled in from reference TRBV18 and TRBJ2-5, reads NAGVMQNPRHLVRRRGQEARLRCSPMKGHSHVYWYRQLPEEGLKFMVYLQKENIIDESGMPKERFSAEFPKEGPSILRIQQVVRGDSAAYFCASSVQGETQYFGPGTRLLVL.

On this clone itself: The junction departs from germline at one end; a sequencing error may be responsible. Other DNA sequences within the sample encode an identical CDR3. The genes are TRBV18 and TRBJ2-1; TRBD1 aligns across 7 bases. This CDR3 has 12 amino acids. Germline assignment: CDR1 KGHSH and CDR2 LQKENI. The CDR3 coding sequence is TGTGCCAGCTCTCCACAGGGGAGCGAGCAGTTCTTC. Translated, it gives CASSPQGSEQFF.

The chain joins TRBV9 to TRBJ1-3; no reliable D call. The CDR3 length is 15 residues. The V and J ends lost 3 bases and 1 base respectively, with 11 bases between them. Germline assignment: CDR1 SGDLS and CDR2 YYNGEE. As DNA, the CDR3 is TGTGCCAGCAGCGCCCAAGGGTGGTCTGGAAACACCATATATTTT. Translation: CASSAQGWSGNTIYF.

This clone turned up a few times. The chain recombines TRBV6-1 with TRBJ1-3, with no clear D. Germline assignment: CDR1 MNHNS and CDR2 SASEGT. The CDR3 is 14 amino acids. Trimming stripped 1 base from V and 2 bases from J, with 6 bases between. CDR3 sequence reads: CASSEENTGNTIYF. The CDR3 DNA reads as TGTGCCAGCAGTGAAGAGAATACTGGAAACACCATATATTTT.

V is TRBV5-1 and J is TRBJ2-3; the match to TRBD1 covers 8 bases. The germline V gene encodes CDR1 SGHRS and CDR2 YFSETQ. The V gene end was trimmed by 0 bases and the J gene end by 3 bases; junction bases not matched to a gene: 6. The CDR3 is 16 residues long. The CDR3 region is CASSLDGQGSTDTQYF. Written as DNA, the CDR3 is TGCGCCAGCAGCTTGGACGGACAGGGAAGTACAGATACGCAGTATTTT.

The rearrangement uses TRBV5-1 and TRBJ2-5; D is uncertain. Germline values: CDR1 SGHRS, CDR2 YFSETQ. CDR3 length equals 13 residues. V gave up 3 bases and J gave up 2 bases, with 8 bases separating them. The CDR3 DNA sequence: TGCGCCAGCAGCTCCTCGATTCAAGAGACCCAGTACTTC. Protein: CASSSSIQETQYF.

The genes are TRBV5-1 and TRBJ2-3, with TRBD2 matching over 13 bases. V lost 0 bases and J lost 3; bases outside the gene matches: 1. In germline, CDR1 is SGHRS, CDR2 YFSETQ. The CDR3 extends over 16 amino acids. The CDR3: CASSLGTSGGTDTQYF. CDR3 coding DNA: TGCGCCAGCAGCTTGGGGACTAGCGGGGGAACAGATACGCAGTATTTT.

Written as DNA, the CDR3 is TGTGCCAGCGGGACAACGAGCACAGATACGCAGTATTTT. As protein: CASGTTSTDTQYF. The chain recombines TRBV12-3 or TRBV12-4 with TRBJ2-3, with TRBD1 as a possible D gene (6 bases). Deletions cut 8 bases from V and 0 bases from J, with 9 bases between. This CDR3 has 13 amino acids.

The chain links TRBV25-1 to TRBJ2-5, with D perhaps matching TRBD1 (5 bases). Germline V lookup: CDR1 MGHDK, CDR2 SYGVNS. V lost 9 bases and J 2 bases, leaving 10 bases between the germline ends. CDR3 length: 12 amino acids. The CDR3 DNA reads TGTGCCAGGTCAACAGGTCAAGAGACCCAGTACTTC. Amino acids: CARSTGQETQYF.

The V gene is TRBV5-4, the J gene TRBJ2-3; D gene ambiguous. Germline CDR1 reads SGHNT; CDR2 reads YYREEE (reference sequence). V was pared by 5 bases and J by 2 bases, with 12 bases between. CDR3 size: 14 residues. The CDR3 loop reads CASRKGIDTDTQYF. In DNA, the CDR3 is TGTGCCAGCAGGAAGGGAATTGACACAGATACGCAGTATTTT.

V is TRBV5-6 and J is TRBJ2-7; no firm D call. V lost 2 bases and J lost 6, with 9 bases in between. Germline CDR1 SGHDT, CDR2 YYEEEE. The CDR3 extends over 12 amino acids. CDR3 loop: CASSLSLAEQYF. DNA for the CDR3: TGTGCCAGCAGCTTAAGTCTGGCCGAGCAGTACTTC.

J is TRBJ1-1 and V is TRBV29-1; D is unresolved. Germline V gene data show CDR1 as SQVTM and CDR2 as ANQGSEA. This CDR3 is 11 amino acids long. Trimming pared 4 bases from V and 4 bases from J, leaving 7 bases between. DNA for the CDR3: TGCAGCGTTGGACGGGCCACTGAAGCTTTCTTT. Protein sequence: CSVGRATEAFF. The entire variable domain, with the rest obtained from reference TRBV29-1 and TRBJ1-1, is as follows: SAVISQKPSRDICQRGTSLTIQCQVDSQVTMMFWYRQQPGQSLTLIATANQGSEATYESGFVIDKFPISRPNLTFSTLTVSNMSPEDSSIYLCSVGRATEAFFGQGTRLTVV.

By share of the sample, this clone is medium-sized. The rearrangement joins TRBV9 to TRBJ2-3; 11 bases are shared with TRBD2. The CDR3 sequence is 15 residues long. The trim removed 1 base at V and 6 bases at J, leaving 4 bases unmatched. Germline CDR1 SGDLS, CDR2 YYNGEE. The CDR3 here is CASSVLAGGGDTQYF. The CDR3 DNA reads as TGTGCCAGCAGCGTACTAGCGGGAGGAGGTGATACGCAGTATTTT.